The rows below give T cell receptor beta chains drawn from one sample of a study of T cell changes during pregnancy in multiple sclerosis. TCRdb keeps only in-frame clones here, not all; method: immunoSEQ multiplex PCR. In the table there are tens of thousands of clones, 90% to 95% of which are singletons. The sequenced sample was peripheral blood, obtained in the first trimester of pregnancy. The source of these receptors is a female donor with multiple sclerosis, enrolled in a pregnancy study. CDR3s include the opening cysteine and the closing phenylalanine or tryptophan. The order of the fields is D gene, V gene, J gene, CDR3 DNA, CDR3 protein. A D gene is named only where the DNA matches it firmly.

>NA|TRBV4-1|TRBJ2-1
TGCGCCAGCAGCCTTGGACTCTACAATGAGCAGTTCTTC
CASSLGLYNEQFF
>TRBD1|TRBV5-1|TRBJ2-2
TGCGCCAGCAGCTTGGCCCCGGACAGGGCGAACACCGGGGAGCTGTTTTTT
CASSLAPDRANTGELFF
>NA|TRBV28|TRBJ2-7
TGTGCCAGCAGCCTAAAATACGAGCAGTACTTC
CASSLKYEQYF
>NA|TRBV5-4|TRBJ2-2
TGTGCCAGCAGCTTCGGACTCGGCCCGAACACCGGGGAGCTGTTTTTT
CASSFGLGPNTGELFF
>NA|TRBV27|TRBJ1-1
TGTGCCAGCAGTTTTTTACAGGGCACTGAAGCTTTCTTT
CASSFLQGTEAFF
>TRBD2|TRBV2|TRBJ2-1
TGTGCCAGCAGTCATGGACTAGCGGGGCCTCAGGGGGAGCAGTTCTTC
CASSHGLAGPQGEQFF
>NA|TRBV2|TRBJ2-2
TGTGCCTGGGGGGTCACGGAGCTGTTTTTT
CAWGVTELFF
>TRBD2|TRBV5-1|TRBJ2-1
TGCGCCAGCAGCTCCGGGACTAGGGATGAGCAGTTCTTC
CASSSGTRDEQFF
>NA|TRBV4-3|TRBJ1-1
TGCGCCAGCAGCCAAGATCGGGGAGGCACTGAAGCTTTCTTT
CASSQDRGGTEAFF
>NA|TRBV30|TRBJ2-7
TGTGCCTCATCGGACAGATCCTACGAGCAGTACTTC
CASSDRSYEQYF
>NA|TRBV19|TRBJ2-7
TGTGCCAGTAGTCTCCGGCCCTCGCGGGTCTACGAGCAGTACTTC
CASSLRPSRVYEQYF
>NA|TRBV28|TRBJ2-2
TGTGCCACCCAGGGGTCCAACACCGGGGAGCTGTTTTTT
CATQGSNTGELFF
>TRBD1|TRBV5-1|TRBJ2-7
TGCGCCAGCAGCTTACCCAAGGACAGGGCGTCTTACGAGCAGTACTTC
CASSLPKDRASYEQYF
>TRBD1|TRBV5-1|TRBJ1-1
TGCGCCAGCAGCTTGGAAGGGGGCAGGGGGACTGAAGCTTTCTTT
CASSLEGGRGTEAFF
>TRBD1|TRBV5-4|TRBJ2-1
TGTGCCAGCAGCTTTCGACAGGGATCCTACAATGAGCAGTTCTTC
CASSFRQGSYNEQFF
>TRBD2|TRBV19|TRBJ2-1
TGTGCCAGTAGTCCCCCGCCTAGCGGGATCTTTAATGAGCAGTTCTTC
CASSPPPSGIFNEQFF
>NA|TRBV6-1|TRBJ1-5
TGTGCCAGCAGCCAGCGACGGGGAAATCAGCCCCAGCATTTT
CASSQRRGNQPQHF
>TRBD2|TRBV19|TRBJ2-7
TGTGCCAGTAGTTTCGGTCTAGCGGGAGGAGAGTCTTACGAGCAGTACTTC
CASSFGLAGGESYEQYF